The next 23 T cell receptor beta chains were all read from a single sample in a study of CD8 T cells in ankylosing spondylitis. TCRdb re-called the 5' RACE reads through MiXCR, storing one row per CDR3 protein. This table has 450,000 to 550,000 distinct CDR3 sequences, 5.3% appearing once. Study-level points and caveats: A TCR beta motif made of several highly homologous variants seemed typical of ankylosing spondylitis blood.

The antigens of these receptors remain unknown. Material: blood, either unsorted or a sorted T cell fraction (not recorded which). The receptors were sampled from a male donor with ankylosing spondylitis.

This clonotype has ten or more counts. The V and J genes are TRBV27 and TRBJ2-3; maybe TRBD1 (7 bases). The CDR3 spans 16 residues. In germline, CDR1 is MNHEY, CDR2 SMNVEV (reference sequence). Trimming stripped 7 bases from V and 0 bases from J, with 17 bases between. CDR3 coding DNA: TGTGCCAGCATTCCCGAGGGGGGACAGAGCACAGATACGCAGTATTTT. Its translation is CASIPEGGQSTDTQYF.

With respect to this clonotype: A clone one base away is much larger, so this may be a read error. The chain recombines TRBV29-1 with TRBJ2-1, with 8 bases matching TRBD1. The CDR3 totals 14 residues. Trimming removed 5 bases from V and 9 bases from J; junction bases left unmatched: 12. The germline V gene has CDR1 SQVTM and CDR2 ANQGSEA. Here the CDR3 reads CSVSTGDVGTEQFF. The CDR3 DNA is TGCAGCGTTTCGACAGGGGACGTTGGCACTGAGCAGTTCTTC.

In its sample, this clonotype was seen many times. This chain's CDR3 is CADGRGTGELFF. The CDR3 nucleotides read TGTGCTGACGGTCGCGGTACCGGGGAGCTGTTTTTT. The V and J genes are TRBV28 and TRBJ2-2; D uncertain. Germline V CDR1 and CDR2: MDHEN, SYDVKM. The CDR3 sequence is 12 residues long.

This clonotype was counted ten times or more. The rearrangement uses TRBV12-3 or TRBV12-4 and TRBJ1-2, with D maybe TRBD1 (6 bases). The CDR3 is 16 amino acids. Trimming pared 3 bases from V and 0 bases from J, leaving 14 bases between. As DNA, the CDR3 is TGTGCCAGCAGTTTCAGGGCAGGGGTTACTAACTATGGCTACACCTTC. Translated: CASSFRAGVTNYGYTF.

This clonotype was counted between two and nine times. The chain links TRBV7-9 to TRBJ1-1; no firm D call. Trimming took 5 bases from V and 7 from J, leaving 11 bases between them. Germline V gives CDR1 SEHNR, CDR2 FQNEAQ (reference sequence). The CDR3 contains 12 residues. CDR3 residues: CASSVVAGEAFF. Here the CDR3 DNA reads TGTGCCAGCAGCGTCGTGGCAGGTGAAGCTTTCTTT.

This clonotype was detected ten times or more. The rearrangement uses TRBV20-1 and TRBJ2-3, with D unresolved. CDR1 and CDR2 (germline): DFQATT, SNEGSKA (reference sequence). The CDR3 is 14 residues long. Trimming removed 3 bases at V and 4 bases at J, with 14 bases between. The CDR3 reads CSASPSPIADTQYF. The CDR3 DNA follows: TGCAGTGCTAGTCCCAGCCCGATCGCAGATACGCAGTATTTT.

The genes are TRBV20-1 and TRBJ2-3; 10 bases agree with TRBD2. Trimming removed 0 bases from V and 3 bases from J; junction bases left unmatched: 6. Germline V gives CDR1 DFQATT, CDR2 SNEGSKA (reference sequence). This CDR3 is 16 amino acids long. The CDR3 DNA reads as TGCAGTGCTAGAGACCCAGCGGGGGGGCGAACAGATACGCAGTATTTT. Its translation is CSARDPAGGRTDTQYF.

This clonotype appeared a few times. This rearrangement joins TRBV11-2 to TRBJ2-4; D is ambiguous. The germline V gene has CDR1 SGHAT and CDR2 FQNNGV. The CDR3 is 15 amino acids. V was trimmed by 0 bases and J by 5 bases, leaving 11 bases between them. The CDR3 DNA sequence: TGTGCCAGCAGCTTAGATTTGGCAGGTCAAAACATTCAGTACTTC. Protein product: CASSLDLAGQNIQYF.

In its sample, this clonotype was seen many times. V usage is TRBV25-1 and J usage is TRBJ2-5; D not certain. V was pared by 4 bases and J by 4 bases, with 13 bases between. In germline, CDR1 is MGHDK, CDR2 SYGVNS. CDR3 size: 14 residues. The CDR3 loop is CASSAFPESETQYF. CDR3 nucleotides: TGTGCCAGCAGTGCCTTTCCCGAATCAGAGACCCAGTACTTC. The full variable domain, rest sourced from reference TRBV25-1 and TRBJ2-5, is EADIYQTPRYLVIGTGKKITLECSQTMGHDKMYWYQQDPGMELHLIHYSYGVNSTEKGDLSSESTVSRIRTEHFPLTLESARPSHTSQYLCASSAFPESETQYFGPGTRLLVL.

At least ten counts were recorded for this clonotype. The chain recombines TRBV4-3 with TRBJ2-4; D uncertain. Deletions cut 0 bases from V and 0 bases from J, with 9 bases between. Germline V CDR1 and CDR2: LGHNA, YSLEER. This CDR3 is 16 amino acids long. The CDR3 is CASSQDRYSAKNIQYF. The DNA for the CDR3 is TGCGCCAGCAGCCAAGATCGGTACTCAGCCAAAAACATTCAGTACTTC.

This clonotype was recorded once. A much larger clone differs from this one at a single base, so this may be a read error. This chain links TRBV7-9 with TRBJ2-1; D unresolved. This CDR3 has 12 amino acids. The germline gives CDR1 SEHNR, CDR2 FQNEAQ (reference sequence). This CDR3 is CANSFEYNEQFF. CDR3 nucleotides: TGTGCCAACAGCTTTGAGTACAATGAGCAGTTCTTC.

There are many counts of this clonotype. This sequence joins TRBV4-1 and TRBJ1-2; D gene uncertain. The CDR3 length is 16 residues. V was shortened by 0 bases and J by 8 bases, with 19 bases between the two germline ends. The germline gives CDR1 MGHRA, CDR2 YSYEKL. This CDR3 reads CASSQDTPPGWGGYTF. In nucleotides, the CDR3 is TGCGCCAGCAGCCAAGACACCCCTCCGGGATGGGGAGGCTACACCTTC.

The V and J genes are TRBV11-3 and TRBJ2-1; 8 nucleotides line up with TRBD2. The V gene end was trimmed by 5 bases and the J gene end by 5 bases; junction bases not matched to a gene: 11. The CDR3 is 16 amino acids. Per the germline V gene, CDR1 is SGHNT and CDR2 is YENEEA. The CDR3: CASSPLSGRGDNEQFF. Written as DNA, the CDR3 is TGTGCCAGCAGCCCACTGAGCGGGAGAGGCGACAATGAGCAGTTCTTC. Full variable domain (outside the CDR3, taken from reference TRBV11-3 and TRBJ2-1): EAGVVQSPRYKIIEKKQPVAFWCNPISGHNTLYWYLQNLGQGPELLIRYENEEAVDDSQLPKDRFSAERLKGVDSTLKIQPAELGDSAVYLCASSPLSGRGDNEQFFGPGTRLTVL.

This clonotype appeared many times. This chain uses TRBV5-6 with TRBJ1-5; D is ambiguous. This CDR3 has 14 amino acids. Germline values: CDR1 SGHDT, CDR2 YYEEEE. Trimming took off 1 base at V and 1 base at J, with 6 bases between the two ends. The CDR3 reads CASSLYTSNQPQHF. The CDR3 bases are TGTGCCAGCAGCTTGTACACCAGCAATCAGCCCCAGCATTTT. Drawing the rest from reference TRBV5-6 and TRBJ1-5, the complete variable domain is DAGVTQSPTHLIKTRGQQVTLRCSPKSGHDTVSWYQQALGQGPQFIFQYYEEEERQRGNFPDRFSGHQFPNYSSELNVNALLLGDSALYLCASSLYTSNQPQHFGDGTRLSIL.

The chain combines TRBV4-1 with TRBJ1-1, with D maybe TRBD1 (6 bases). CDR3 length equals 13 residues. Germline lookup yields CDR1 MGHRA and CDR2 YSYEKL. Trimming removed 2 bases at V and 4 bases at J, with 8 bases between. The CDR3, as DNA: TGCGCCAGCAGCCAAAGGGACATCACTGAAGCTTTCTTT. This sequence encodes CASSQRDITEAFF.

This clonotype was seen a few times. V gene TRBV5-1 combines with J gene TRBJ2-7, with unresolved D. Germline CDR1 and CDR2: SGHRS and YFSETQ. V lost 4 bases, J lost 3 bases, and 11 bases lay in between. The length of the CDR3 is 13 residues. CDR3 in DNA: TGCGCCAGCAGCCCCACAGTAGACTACGAGCAGTACTTC. Encoded protein: CASSPTVDYEQYF.

The chain employs TRBV12-3 or TRBV12-4 and TRBJ2-2, with D possibly matching TRBD2 (6 bases). The V and J ends lost 7 bases and 5 bases respectively, with 11 bases between them. This CDR3 comprises 13 residues. The chain's CDR3 is CASKGRRTGELFF. The CDR3 region has the DNA TGTGCCAGCAAAGGGAGGCGGACCGGGGAGCTGTTTTTT.

This clonotype was observed at least ten times. The chain employs TRBV6-1 and TRBJ2-3; perhaps TRBD1 as D (6 bases). V was trimmed by 5 bases and J by 0 bases, leaving 18 bases between them. CDR3 size: 17 residues. Germline values: CDR1 MNHNS, CDR2 SASEGT. The CDR3 loop reads CASSQDSYRESTDTQYF. CDR3 nucleotide sequence: TGTGCCAGCAGTCAAGACAGCTACAGGGAGAGCACAGATACGCAGTATTTT.

This clonotype was counted many times. This sequence joins TRBV28 and TRBJ2-4; D remains unclear. Looked up from germline, CDR1 is MDHEN and CDR2 is SYDVKM. The V and J ends lost 5 bases and 9 bases respectively, with 8 bases between them. The CDR3 extends over 11 amino acids. The CDR3 DNA is TGTGCCAGCAGTCGCCATGGCATTCAGTACTTC. Encoded protein: CASSRHGIQYF.

This clonotype was counted many times. This chain joins TRBV7-8 and TRBJ2-1; TRBD1 is a possible D gene (5 bases). This CDR3 comprises 14 residues. V was clipped by 1 base and J by 4 bases, with 8 bases between them. Germline CDR1 is SGHVS and CDR2 is FQNEAQ. CDR3 in amino acids: CASSLDSGYNEQFF. The DNA of the CDR3 is TGTGCCAGCAGCTTAGACTCAGGGTACAATGAGCAGTTCTTC.

The genes are TRBV7-2 and TRBJ2-7, with 8 bases that match TRBD1. Germline trimming cut 4 bases from V and 3 bases from J; bases unmatched to any gene: 8. Germline V gives CDR1 SGHTA, CDR2 FQGNSA. This CDR3 comprises 15 residues. The CDR3 here is CASSYPGQALYEQYF. Written as DNA, the CDR3 is TGTGCCAGCAGCTACCCGGGACAGGCACTCTACGAGCAGTACTTC.

In this sample, this clonotype turned up many times. This chain joins TRBV20-1 and TRBJ1-5; no definite D call. The V gene lost 6 bases and the J gene lost 3 bases, with 12 bases spanning the gap. CDR3 length: 13 residues. In germline, CDR1 is DFQATT, CDR2 SNEGSKA (reference sequence). The CDR3 sequence: CSALRGYNQPQHF. The CDR3 DNA reads as TGCAGTGCATTGCGGGGTTACAATCAGCCCCAGCATTTT.

This clonotype was detected many times. This sequence joins TRBV5-1 and TRBJ2-3; perhaps D is TRBD1 or TRBD2 (5 bases each). The V and J ends lost 3 bases and 3 bases respectively, with 14 bases between them. The germline V gene encodes CDR1 SGHRS and CDR2 YFSETQ. The length of the CDR3 is 15 residues. The CDR3 DNA is TGCGCCAGCAGCTACCGGGACCGTAGGACAGATACGCAGTATTTT. Translation gives CASSYRDRRTDTQYF.